This is a list of T cell receptor beta chains from one sample in a study of T cell responses to AZD1222 COVID-19 vaccine. Libraries were prepared by immunoSEQ multiplex PCR; TCRdb keeps only in-frame clonotypes and omits some of them. The sample lists approximately 100,000 clones, more than 70% occurring once. This sample comprised peripheral blood, obtained 28 days after the second AZD1222 dose. These receptors were taken from an adult who received the AZD1222 COVID-19 vaccine. The CDR3 runs from the conserved cysteine through the conserved F or W. Fields, in order: CDR3 protein, CDR3 DNA, D gene, J gene, V gene, clone size. The D gene is left open where the match is weak. Not every row has a clone size; where given, it reads once, few, many or a size class.

CATSRGTGSAGELFF,TGTGCCACCAGCAGAGGGACAGGGTCGGCCGGGGAGCTGTTTTTT,TRBD1,TRBJ2-2,TRBV15,once
CASSQGWDSRTIYF,TGTGCCAGCAGCCAAGGGTGGGACAGCCGCACCATATATTTT,TRBD1,TRBJ1-3,TRBV3-1/TRBV3-2,-
CASIAGTPNTGELFF,TGTGCCAGCATCGCCGGGACTCCGAACACCGGGGAGCTGTTTTTT,-,TRBJ2-2,TRBV6-5,few
CASSTPLWGQANTEAFF,TGTGCCAGTAGTACTCCTTTGTGGGGACAGGCGAACACTGAAGCTTTCTTT,TRBD1,TRBJ1-1,TRBV19,few
CASSFTGADTQYF,TGTGCCAGCAGTTTCACAGGGGCAGATACGCAGTATTTT,TRBD1,TRBJ2-3,TRBV12-3/TRBV12-4,once
CASSPRRQSNQPQHF,TGTGCCAGCAGCCCGAGGCGGCAAAGCAATCAGCCCCAGCATTTT,-,TRBJ1-5,TRBV28,-
CASSPSGFGNTGELFF,TGTGCCAGCAGTCCTAGCGGATTTGGCAACACCGGGGAGCTGTTTTTT,TRBD2,TRBJ2-2,TRBV28,once
CASSPDRGRGNQPQHF,TGTGCCAGCAGTCCCGACAGGGGGCGCGGGAATCAGCCCCAGCATTTT,TRBD1,TRBJ1-5,TRBV2,-
CASSQERASSGDEQYF,TGTGCCAGCAGCCAAGAAAGGGCGAGTAGCGGGGACGAGCAGTACTTC,TRBD2,TRBJ2-7,TRBV3-1/TRBV3-2,once
CASSLLGAETQYF,TGTGCCAGCAGCTTGTTAGGCGCAGAGACCCAGTACTTC,-,TRBJ2-5,TRBV7-6,-
CASSPRVQETQYF,TGCGCCAGCAGCCCCCGGGTCCAAGAGACCCAGTACTTC,-,TRBJ2-5,TRBV4-3,-
CASSQGNSADTQYF,TGTGCCAGCAGCCAAGGTAATAGCGCAGATACGCAGTATTTT,-,TRBJ2-3,TRBV4-2,-
CASSLALSGGGHLNEQFF,TGTGCCAGCAGCTTAGCGTTATCTGGGGGGGGCCACCTCAATGAGCAGTTCTTC,-,TRBJ2-1,TRBV7-2,-
CASSGSPGDNTEAFF,TGTGCCAGCAGTGGCTCCCCAGGGGATAACACTGAAGCTTTCTTT,-,TRBJ1-1,TRBV2,-
CSVALVDEQYF,TGCAGCGTTGCCCTGGTCGACGAGCAGTACTTC,-,TRBJ2-7,TRBV29-1,-
CASSSPRQGRTEAFF,TGCGCCAGCAGCTCCCCGAGACAGGGACGAACTGAAGCTTTCTTT,TRBD1,TRBJ1-1,TRBV5-1,-
CASSIPLAGGPSANEQFF,TGTGCCAGTAGTATTCCACTAGCGGGAGGGCCCTCGGCGAATGAGCAGTTCTTC,TRBD2,TRBJ2-1,TRBV19,few
CASSYPTSNYGYTF,TGTGCCAGCAGTTACCCGACTAGCAACTATGGCTACACCTTC,-,TRBJ1-2,TRBV6-2/TRBV6-3,-
CASSIRSDVAGELFF,TGTGCCAGTAGTATTCGAAGTGACGTCGCCGGGGAGCTGTTTTTT,-,TRBJ2-2,TRBV19,-
CASSYPRGSGNTIYF,TGTGCCAGCAGTTACCCCAGGGGTTCCGGAAACACCATATATTTT,-,TRBJ1-3,TRBV6-5,-
CASSQAGGFNYGYTF,TGTGCCAGCAGCCAAGCAGGCGGTTTTAACTATGGCTACACCTTC,-,TRBJ1-2,TRBV14,-
CASSIGRLSGLAQVYEQYF,TGTGCCAGTAGTATAGGGCGTTTATCCGGACTAGCGCAAGTCTACGAGCAGTACTTC,TRBD2,TRBJ2-7,TRBV19,-
CASSLNPVWNEQFF,TGCGCCAGCAGCTTGAATCCAGTCTGGAATGAGCAGTTCTTC,-,TRBJ2-1,TRBV5-1,-
CASSQAMNTQYF,TGTGCCAGCAGCCAAGCTATGAATACGCAGTATTTT,-,TRBJ2-3,TRBV3-1/TRBV3-2,-
CASSLDLAKNIQYF,TGTGCCAGCAGCTTAGATTTGGCCAAAAACATTCAGTACTTC,-,TRBJ2-4,TRBV5-6,-
CASSLSGGTEAFF,TGTGCCAGCAGCCTCAGTGGTGGCACTGAAGCTTTCTTT,-,TRBJ1-1,TRBV5-4,-
CASSLSGDIQYF,TGTGCCAGCAGCTTATCGGGGGACATTCAGTACTTC,-,TRBJ2-4,TRBV7-6,once
CASSLGTRFAPGIYNEQFF,TGTGCCAGCAGCTTGGGGACTAGGTTCGCCCCCGGTATATACAATGAGCAGTTCTTC,TRBD2,TRBJ2-1,TRBV11-2,-
CASSLSTFSGSFSGANVLTF,TGTGCCAGCAGTTTGTCCACTTTCTCTGGTTCTTTCTCTGGGGCCAACGTCCTGACTTTC,-,TRBJ2-6,TRBV28,-
CASSLGQGPQETQYF,TGTGCCAGCAGCTTAGGGCAGGGCCCCCAAGAGACCCAGTACTTC,-,TRBJ2-5,TRBV11-3,-
CASSTGTGPYNEQFF,TGTGCCAGCTCAACCGGGACAGGGCCCTACAATGAGCAGTTCTTC,TRBD1,TRBJ2-1,TRBV18,-
CASSFRDRGMQYF,TGTGCCAGCAGTTTCCGGGACAGGGGCATGCAGTACTTC,TRBD1,TRBJ2-7,TRBV27,-
CSASPQGIEQFF,TGCAGTGCCAGTCCACAGGGGATTGAGCAGTTCTTC,TRBD1,TRBJ2-1,TRBV20-1,-
CASSQLSGGTEAFF,TGTGCCAGCAGCCAGTTATCAGGGGGGACTGAAGCTTTCTTT,TRBD1,TRBJ1-1,TRBV16,-
CASSSGTGVLSLHF,TGTGCCAGCAGCTCCGGGACAGGGGTTTTGTCCCTCCACTTT,TRBD1,TRBJ1-6,TRBV3-1/TRBV3-2,-
CASSSRTGFNQPQHF,TGTGCCAGCAGCTCTCGGACAGGGTTCAATCAGCCCCAGCATTTT,TRBD1,TRBJ1-5,TRBV5-5,-
CASSIWVTLYNEQFF,TGTGCCAGTAGTATCTGGGTAACCCTATACAATGAGCAGTTCTTC,-,TRBJ2-1,TRBV19,-
CASSSGPQETQYF,TGTGCCAGCAGCTCGGGGCCCCAAGAGACCCAGTACTTC,-,TRBJ2-5,TRBV21-1,-
CASSQVGGTEAFF,TGTGCCAGCAGCCAAGTCGGAGGGACTGAAGCTTTCTTT,-,TRBJ1-1,TRBV14,-
CSAGGEETQYF,TGCAGTGCTGGGGGTGAGGAGACCCAGTACTTC,-,TRBJ2-5,TRBV20-1,-
CASSSQGQIYPF,TGTGCCAGCAGCTCCCAGGGCCAAATCTATCCCTTC,-,TRBJ1-2,TRBV11-2,-
CASTTRGDTQYF,TGTGCCAGCACCACGAGGGGAGATACGCAGTATTTT,-,TRBJ2-3,TRBV6-5,-
CASSPGQGARGNTIYF,TGTGCCAGCAGCCCCGGACAGGGGGCGCGAGGAAACACCATATATTTT,TRBD1,TRBJ1-3,TRBV9,-
CASSFPPVLRERVVRAKNIQYF,TGTGCCAGCAGTTTCCCCCCTGTTTTGCGGGAGAGGGTGGTGCGAGCCAAAAACATTCAGTACTTC,TRBD2,TRBJ2-4,TRBV27,-
CASRPGQGDEQYF,TGCGCCAGCAGGCCGGGACAGGGGGACGAGCAGTACTTC,TRBD1,TRBJ2-7,TRBV5-1,-
CALRSSGNHEQFF,TGTGCCTTGAGGTCTAGCGGAAACCATGAGCAGTTCTTC,TRBD2,TRBJ2-1,TRBV30,-
CAWSVTEETQYF,TGTGCCTGGAGTGTGACGGAAGAGACCCAGTACTTC,-,TRBJ2-5,TRBV30,-